This T cell receptor beta chain came from a study of blood T cell dynamics during melanoma immunotherapy. Regarding the study as a whole: Disease-control patients' PBMC repertoires became either more clonal or more diverse at W3. Whether repertoire-driving clones were melanoma-specific could not be determined.

This CDR3 is 13 amino acids long. About this clone itself: Its antigen is still unknown.

Documented time point: week 3, after first cycle of checkpoint inhibitor. No patient had earlier systemic cancer treatment, concurrent immunosuppressants, or another active cancer. Each bulk PBMC sample had approximately 400 ng DNA loaded. Assay used: immunoSEQ multiplex PCR; TCRdb lists only in-frame clones, some missing. The sample shows 8,000 or so clones, roughly 85% of them seen only once. The chain combines TRBV23-1 with TRBJ1-4; 9 nucleotides agree with TRBD1. TRBV23-1 qualifies as an ORF whose function is uncertain. Sequencing used blood, obtained from a patient treated with checkpoint blockade. The clonotype was recovered from a human donor with melanoma. This chain's CDR3 is CAKTGGAGEKLFF. The CDR3 DNA reads TGCGCTAAAACAGGGGGCGCGGGCGAAAAACTGTTTTTT.